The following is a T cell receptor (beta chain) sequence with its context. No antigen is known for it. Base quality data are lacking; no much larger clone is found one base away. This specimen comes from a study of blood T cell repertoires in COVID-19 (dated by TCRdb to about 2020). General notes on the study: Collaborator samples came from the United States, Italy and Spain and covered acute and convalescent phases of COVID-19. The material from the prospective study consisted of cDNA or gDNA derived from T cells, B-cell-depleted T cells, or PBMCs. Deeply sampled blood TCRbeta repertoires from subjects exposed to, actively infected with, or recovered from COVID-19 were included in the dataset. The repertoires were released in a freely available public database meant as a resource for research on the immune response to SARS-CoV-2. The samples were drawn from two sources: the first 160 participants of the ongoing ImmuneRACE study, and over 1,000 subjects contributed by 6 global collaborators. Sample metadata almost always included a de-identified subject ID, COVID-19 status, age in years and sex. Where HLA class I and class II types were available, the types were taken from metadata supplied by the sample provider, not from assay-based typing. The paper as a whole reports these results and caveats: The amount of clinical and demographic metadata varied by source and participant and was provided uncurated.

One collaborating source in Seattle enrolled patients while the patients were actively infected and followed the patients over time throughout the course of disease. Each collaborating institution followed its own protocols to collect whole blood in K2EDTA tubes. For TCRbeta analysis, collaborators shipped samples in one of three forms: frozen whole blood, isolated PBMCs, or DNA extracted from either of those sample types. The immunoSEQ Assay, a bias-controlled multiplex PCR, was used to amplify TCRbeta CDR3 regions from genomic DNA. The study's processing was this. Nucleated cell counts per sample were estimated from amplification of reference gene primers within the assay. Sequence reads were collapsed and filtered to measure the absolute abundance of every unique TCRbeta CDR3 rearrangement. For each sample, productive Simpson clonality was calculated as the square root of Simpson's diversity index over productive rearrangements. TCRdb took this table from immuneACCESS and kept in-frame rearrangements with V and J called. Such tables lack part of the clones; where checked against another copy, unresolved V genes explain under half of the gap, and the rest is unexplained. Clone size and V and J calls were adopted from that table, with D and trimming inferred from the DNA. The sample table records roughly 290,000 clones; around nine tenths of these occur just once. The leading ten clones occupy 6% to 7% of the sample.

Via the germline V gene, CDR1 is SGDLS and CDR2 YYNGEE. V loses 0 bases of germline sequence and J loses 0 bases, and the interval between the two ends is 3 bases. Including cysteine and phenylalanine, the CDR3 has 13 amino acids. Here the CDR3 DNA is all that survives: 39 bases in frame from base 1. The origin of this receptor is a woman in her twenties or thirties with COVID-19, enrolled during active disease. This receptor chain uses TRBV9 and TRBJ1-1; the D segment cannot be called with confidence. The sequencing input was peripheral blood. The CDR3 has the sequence CASSVALNTEAFF. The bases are TGTGCCAGCAGCGTAGCTCTGAACACTGAAGCTTTCTTT.